This T cell receptor beta chain derives from a study of cytomegalovirus exposure and HLA in healthy donors. Primers: 60 Vbeta forward and 13 Jbeta reverse. This table comes from immunoSEQ multiplex PCR, and its TCRdb copy is limited to in-frame clones, with some not included. The table lists 100,000 to 150,000 clones. Specimen: PBMCs. This TCR came from a woman aged 40-49 years in good health and CMV-seropositive.

The CDR3 DNA is TGTGCCAGTACAGGACTAGCGGGAGCCTACGAGCAGTACTTC. It is translated as CASTGLAGAYEQYF. The gene calls are TRBV2 and TRBJ2-7; TRBD2 agrees at 13 bases. Per germline, CDR1 SNHLY and CDR2 FYNNEI. Trimming removed 9 bases from V and 2 bases from J; junction bases left unmatched: 4. This CDR3 spans 14 amino acids.